This T cell receptor beta chain was identified in a study of shared clonotypes between healthy human individuals. The assay used deep level. Measured with immunoSEQ multiplex PCR; TCRdb has only the in-frame clones, and not every one. The sample has under 550,000 clones, less than 96% seen once; the top ten hold 0.05% to 0.07%. Regarding the study as a whole: Sequencing depth was a factor that was expected to affect clonotype sharing among donors.

The length of the CDR3 is 14 residues. Germline V gene lookup returns CDR1 SNHLY and CDR2 FYNNEI. The V end was cut by 7 bases, the J end by 4 bases, with 17 bases between. The count of this clone is one. Its matching antigen is unknown. This TCR came from a young woman in good health. This chain uses TRBV2 with TRBJ2-7; weak D call: TRBD2 (5 bases). The sequenced sample was naive CD4+ T cells sorted from blood. Subset reported: CD45RA+ positively selected. The CDR3 sequence: CASTREPGSYEQYF. The CDR3 region has the DNA TGTGCCAGCACCAGAGAACCGGGATCATACGAGCAGTACTTC.